The 29 T cell receptor beta chains given below trace back to one sample, sequenced in a study of T cell clusters in autoimmune cytopenias. Each sample's input was roughly 270 ng genomic DNA, roughly 40,000 genome equivalents. TRB was amplified by touch-down multiplex PCR, primer pools A and B combined. TCRdb reprocessed the multiplex PCR reads, with one entry per CDR3 protein and no DNA. In total, the table holds under 15,000 distinct CDR3 sequences. Sequencing was carried out using peripheral blood. Receptors originate from a human donor with an autoimmune cytopenia or autoimmune hepatitis (not recorded which).

This clonotype ranks as medium-sized (0.01 to 0.1%) in terms of frequency. This rearrangement joins TRBV29-1 to TRBJ2-3. The germline V gene encodes CDR1 SQVTM and CDR2 ANQGSEA. The CDR3 extends over 17 amino acids. CDR3 loop: CSVEDDTKIYSTDTQYF.

This clonotype registers medium-sized by frequency. The V and J genes are TRBV6-5 and TRBJ2-6. The CDR3 covers 15 residues. In germline, CDR1 is MNHEY, CDR2 SVGAGI. The CDR3 region is CASSFLFSGANVLTF.

This chain connects TRBV7-9 to TRBJ2-6; the TCRdb call, TRBD1, lacks DNA for checking. The CDR3 sequence is 18 residues long. From germline, CDR1 is SEHNR and CDR2 FQNEAQ (reference sequence). This chain's CDR3 is CASSLGDRALSGANVLTF.

This clonotype is deemed medium-sized by its frequency. The chain couples TRBV30 to TRBJ2-6; TCRdb designates TRBD1, a call that cannot be tested without DNA. From germline, CDR1 is GTSNPN and CDR2 SVGIG (reference sequence). This CDR3 has 14 residues. The CDR3 protein is CAWNPQLRANVLTF.

This chain joins TRBV5-1 and TRBJ1-6; TCRdb's assignment of TRBD1 cannot be checked, as there is no DNA. Germline-derived CDR1 and CDR2 are SGHRS and YFSETQ. The CDR3 loop spans 16 amino acids. CDR3: CASSNPGQGVNSPLHF.

The V gene is TRBV5-5, the J gene TRBJ1-1. CDR1 and CDR2 (germline): SGHKS, YYEKEE (reference sequence). The CDR3 sequence is 13 residues long. The CDR3 spells CASSPLMNTEAFF.

The chain employs TRBV24-1 and TRBJ2-1; as DNA is missing, the TRBD2 call by TCRdb cannot be tested. The CDR3 totals 16 residues. Looked up from germline, CDR1 is KGHDR and CDR2 is SFDVKD. The CDR3 is CATSDHGLAGTNEQFF.

This clonotype counts as medium-sized by frequency. The genes are TRBV29-1 and TRBJ2-1; TCRdb lists TRBD1, though no DNA is available to test this call. The germline V gene encodes CDR1 SQVTM and CDR2 ANQGSEA. This CDR3 comprises 12 residues. This chain's CDR3 is CSVTQGRYEQFF.

This clonotype ranks as medium-sized (0.01 to 0.1%) in terms of frequency. V and J are TRBV30 and TRBJ2-3. There are 12 residues in the CDR3. Germline-derived CDR1 and CDR2 are GTSNPN and SVGIG (reference sequence). CDR3 in amino acids: CAWRRGPDTQYF.

V is TRBV18 and J is TRBJ2-2. There are 14 residues in the CDR3. Per the germline V gene, CDR1 is KGHSH and CDR2 is LQKENI. CDR3 sequence reads: CASSPLDNTGELFF.

The V and J genes are TRBV6-5 and TRBJ1-2. There are 14 residues in the CDR3. CDR1 MNHEY and CDR2 SVGAGI come from the germline V gene. CDR3 loop: CASSGPNANYGYTF.

The V and J genes are TRBV5-4 and TRBJ2-2; the D gene TCRdb calls, TRBD2, cannot be checked with no DNA. Germline V gene sequence: CDR1 SGHNT, CDR2 YYREEE (reference sequence). There are 15 residues in the CDR3. The chain's CDR3 is CASTPLAGGGGELFF.

The CDR3 loop reads CASGEEGFYSNQPQHF. The chain joins TRBV6-8 to TRBJ1-5. The CDR3 spans 16 residues. Germline V gene lookup returns CDR1 MNHGY and CDR2 SAAAGT.

The genes are TRBV5-6 and TRBJ2-7; TCRdb's D call, TRBD2, is unchecked because there is no DNA. The CDR3 has 15 residues. In germline, CDR1 is SGHDT, CDR2 YYEEEE. The CDR3 sequence: CASTLHRDFTYEQYF. The whole variable domain, remainder taken from reference TRBV5-6 and TRBJ2-7, is DAGVTQSPTHLIKTRGQQVTLRCSPKSGHDTVSWYQQALGQGPQFIFQYYEEEERQRGNFPDRFSGHQFPNYSSELNVNALLLGDSALYLCASTLHRDFTYEQYFGPGTRLTVT.

This clonotype is medium-sized by frequency. The chain links TRBV29-1 to TRBJ2-2. The CDR3 has 18 amino acids. Germline CDR1 reads SQVTM; CDR2 reads ANQGSEA. The CDR3 reads CSVLTGENRFENSGELFF.

V is TRBV12-3 or TRBV12-4 and J is TRBJ1-5. The CDR3 is 13 amino acids. Here the CDR3 reads CASSSQNDQPQHF.

The rearrangement joins TRBV6-2 or TRBV6-3 to TRBJ2-7; the D gene TCRdb calls, TRBD2, cannot be checked with no DNA. Germline CDR1 and CDR2: MNHEY and SVGEGT. This CDR3 region has 13 residues. The chain's CDR3 is CASSYGGASVQYF.

The CDR3 is CASSLVGDEQFF. The chain links TRBV5-6 to TRBJ2-1. Germline loops: CDR1 SGHDT, CDR2 YYEEEE. CDR3 length: 12 amino acids.

Judged by frequency, this clonotype is medium-sized. The chain combines TRBV19 with TRBJ2-3; as DNA is missing, the TRBD2 call by TCRdb cannot be tested. The germline V gene has CDR1 LNHDA and CDR2 SQIVND (reference sequence). CDR3 length: 15 residues. The CDR3 loop reads CASSGLAGVADTQYF.

This chain joins TRBV6-1 and TRBJ2-3; the TCRdb D gene call, TRBD1, has no DNA to confirm it. The length of the CDR3 is 16 residues. Germline assignment: CDR1 MNHNS and CDR2 SASEGT. CDR3 amino acids: CASSEVGVGGGDTQYF.

The chain employs TRBV7-9 and TRBJ1-1. Germline V gives CDR1 SEHNR, CDR2 FQNEAQ (reference sequence). The CDR3 totals 11 residues. The CDR3 here is CASSLAVEAFF.

The rearrangement uses TRBV5-4 and TRBJ1-5. The CDR3 runs 14 residues. Germline assignment: CDR1 SGHNT and CDR2 YYREEE (reference sequence). CDR3 amino acids: CASSVRPGNQPQHF.

The chain employs TRBV30 and TRBJ1-2. Germline loops: CDR1 GTSNPN, CDR2 SVGIG (reference sequence). This CDR3 is built from 14 residues. CDR3 loop: CAWEAGKPNYGYTF.

This chain uses TRBV30 with TRBJ2-7. Germline V gene data show CDR1 as GTSNPN and CDR2 as SVGIG (reference sequence). The CDR3 totals 11 residues. The CDR3 loop reads CAWTADYEQYF.

This clonotype is called medium-sized based on its frequency. The chain links TRBV29-1 to TRBJ2-1; as DNA is missing, the TRBD2 call by TCRdb cannot be tested. Looked up from germline, CDR1 is SQVTM and CDR2 is ANQGSEA. The CDR3 spans 14 residues. The chain's CDR3 is CSVGPAADYNEQFF.

The CDR3 is CAWEEGNTEAFF. V gene TRBV30 combines with J gene TRBJ1-1. The CDR3 is 12 amino acids. Germline V gene lookup returns CDR1 GTSNPN and CDR2 SVGIG (reference sequence).

J is TRBJ2-5 and V is TRBV27; the TRBD2 assignment by TCRdb is unverifiable without DNA. The CDR3 is made up of 14 amino acids. CDR1 and CDR2 from the germline V gene are MNHEY and SMNVEV (reference sequence). The chain's CDR3 is CASSPTSGQETQYF.

The J gene is TRBJ1-2, the V gene TRBV24-1. CDR1 is KGHDR, CDR2 SFDVKD, per germline. The CDR3 contains 14 residues. CDR3 sequence: CATRLPSTNYGYTF.

V gene TRBV30 combines with J gene TRBJ2-7; TCRdb's D call, TRBD1, is unchecked because there is no DNA. The CDR3 has 14 residues. Germline V gives CDR1 GTSNPN, CDR2 SVGIG (reference sequence). Here the CDR3 reads CAWSHRGLSYEQYF. Full variable domain (rest looked up from reference TRBV30 and TRBJ2-7): SQTIHQWPATLVQPVGSPLSLECTVEGTSNPNLYWYRQAAGRGLQLLFYSVGIGQISSEVPQNLSASRPQDRQFILSSKKLLLSDSGFYLCAWSHRGLSYEQYFGPGTRLTVT.